Below are 7 T cell receptor beta chains sequenced from a single sample in a study of blood T cell repertoires in COVID-19. Profiling relied on immunoSEQ multiplex PCR, and the TCRdb table lists in-frame clones only, not all of them. The data show approximately 240,000 clones, just under 85% seen once. The sequenced sample consisted of peripheral blood. Receptors were obtained from a man aged 50-60 years with acute or convalescent COVID-19.

The rearrangement links TRBV10-3 to TRBJ2-1; 15 bases match TRBD2. The CDR3 runs 16 residues. V shed 10 bases, J shed 9 bases, and the junction held 13 bases outside the gene matches. From germline, CDR1 is ENHRY and CDR2 SYGVKD. CDR3 in amino acids: CATSPGTSGRRSEQFF. The DNA for the CDR3 is TGTGCCACCTCCCCTGGGACTAGCGGGAGGAGGAGTGAGCAGTTCTTC.

This rearrangement joins TRBV2 to TRBJ1-5; 7 bases are a match to TRBD1. With V trimmed by 5 bases and J by 0 bases, 4 bases remained unmatched. The germline V gene encodes CDR1 SNHLY and CDR2 FYNNEI. The length of the CDR3 is 15 residues. The CDR3 DNA reads TGTGCCAGCAGTTCTCAGGGGGTTAGCAATCAGCCCCAGCATTTT. Translation: CASSSQGVSNQPQHF.

V gene TRBV28 combines with J gene TRBJ2-2; D unresolved. Per the germline V gene, CDR1 is MDHEN and CDR2 is SYDVKM. The CDR3 is 11 residues long. V lost 3 bases and J lost 9, with 5 bases in between. CDR3 sequence reads: CASSFGRELFF. For the CDR3, the DNA is TGTGCCAGCAGTTTCGGTAGGGAGCTGTTTTTT.

On this clone itself: Additional DNA sequences in this sample encode the identical CDR3. V usage is TRBV2 and J usage is TRBJ1-1, with 8 bases that match TRBD1. This CDR3 has 14 residues. Germline CDR1 is SNHLY and CDR2 is FYNNEI. The J segment lost 1 base and the V segment lost 5 bases, leaving 3 bases of the junction unmatched. Here the CDR3 reads CASSKGQGNTEAFF. The CDR3 DNA follows: TGTGCCAGCAGTAAAGGACAGGGGAACACTGAAGCTTTCTTT.

J is TRBJ2-5 and V is TRBV5-1; D may be TRBD1 (6 bases). Germline V lookup: CDR1 SGHRS, CDR2 YFSETQ. V lost 4 bases and J 1 base, leaving 8 bases between the germline ends. The CDR3 covers 13 residues. CDR3 sequence reads: CASSRTVQETQYF. For the CDR3, the DNA is TGCGCCAGCAGCCGGACAGTCCAAGAGACCCAGTACTTC.

This chain connects TRBV18 to TRBJ1-5; D is undetermined. Germline-derived CDR1 and CDR2 are KGHSH and LQKENI. The CDR3 runs 14 residues. The ends were cut back, 2 bases at V and 2 bases at J, with 7 bases in the middle. The CDR3 DNA follows: TGTGCCAGCTCACCAGGCGAGGGCAATCAGCCCCAGCATTTT. Translated, it gives CASSPGEGNQPQHF.

This CDR3 is CASRTGTGGRGYTF. The CDR3 DNA reads TGTGCCAGCAGAACCGGGACAGGGGGCCGGGGCTACACCTTC. The J gene is TRBJ1-2, the V gene TRBV6-5; 12 bases map to TRBD1. This CDR3 has 14 amino acids. CDR1 is MNHEY and CDR2 is SVGAGI in the germline V gene. V was pared by 6 bases and J by 8 bases, with 7 bases of the junction left unmatched.